The 26 T cell receptor beta chains listed next were all sequenced from one sample in a study of blood T cell repertoires in COVID-19. Profiling relied on immunoSEQ multiplex PCR, and the TCRdb table lists in-frame clones only, not all of them. The sample consists of 200,000 to 250,000 clones, roughly nine tenths of them appearing once. Input material: peripheral blood. The receptors come from a young woman who had recovered from COVID-19.

This sequence joins TRBV3-1 (or the pseudogene TRBV3-2) and TRBJ2-1; 7 bases line up with TRBD1. Germline trimming cut 5 bases from V and 8 bases from J; bases unmatched to any gene: 9. The CDR3 loop spans 14 amino acids. CDR1 is LGHDT and CDR2 is YNNKEL in the germline V gene (reference sequence). The CDR3 nucleotides read TGTGCCAGCAGCAAACCGGGACAGAGACATGAGCAGTTCTTC. Translating it yields CASSKPGQRHEQFF.

This clone was picked up a small number of times. V usage is TRBV6-5 and J usage is TRBJ1-2; D call uncertain. This CDR3 is built from 14 residues. Germline CDR1 MNHEY, CDR2 SVGAGI. V gave up 4 bases and J gave up 3 bases, with 12 bases separating them. CDR3 residues: CASSSTERDYGYTF. The CDR3 DNA sequence: TGTGCCAGCAGTTCCACCGAACGGGACTATGGCTACACCTTC.

The chain uses TRBV5-6 and TRBJ1-1, with TRBD1 as a possible D gene (5 bases). The germline CDR1 and CDR2 sequences are SGHDT and YYEEEE. This CDR3 is 12 amino acids long. V gave up 2 bases and J gave up 11 bases, with 13 bases separating them. For the CDR3, the DNA is TGTGCCAGCAGCTTAGGGGTTAGTGTGGCTTTCTTT. It encodes CASSLGVSVAFF.

The gene calls are TRBV19 and TRBJ2-5; D gene ambiguous. The V gene lost 5 bases and the J gene lost 9 bases, with 22 bases spanning the gap. Germline lookup yields CDR1 LNHDA and CDR2 SQIVND (reference sequence). The CDR3 spans 15 residues. CDR3 in DNA: TGTGCCAGTAGTTACCGGAGCCCCACCTCGTCGGCCCAGTACTTC. Translation: CASSYRSPTSSAQYF.

This rearrangement joins TRBV29-1 to TRBJ1-4; the D gene is possibly TRBD1 (5 bases). This CDR3 region has 13 residues. Looked up from germline, CDR1 is SQVTM and CDR2 is ANQGSEA. V was trimmed by 3 bases and J by 7 bases, leaving 12 bases between them. The CDR3, as DNA: TGCAGCGTTGATGGGCTCGGGGGTGAAAAACTGTTTTTT. Its protein product is CSVDGLGGEKLFF.

In this sample, this clone turned up once. The chain carries TRBV2 and TRBJ2-1; tentatively, D is TRBD2 (6 bases). This CDR3 spans 13 amino acids. V was pared by 7 bases and J by 4 bases, with 11 bases between. From germline, CDR1 is SNHLY and CDR2 FYNNEI. The CDR3 DNA is TGTGCCAGCAATTGGCGGGGATACAATGAGCAGTTCTTC. Translated: CASNWRGYNEQFF.

The rearrangement uses TRBV2 and TRBJ2-2, with 10 bases that match TRBD1. V was clipped by 6 bases and J by 2 bases; unmatched bases: 3. Germline V gives CDR1 SNHLY, CDR2 FYNNEI. The CDR3 runs 15 residues. Here the CDR3 reads CASRGTGANTGELFF. CDR3 DNA sequence: TGTGCCAGCAGGGGGACAGGGGCTAACACCGGGGAGCTGTTTTTT.

The chain has TRBV5-4 and TRBJ1-3; 7 bases map to TRBD1. There are 15 residues in the CDR3. Per the germline V gene, CDR1 is SGHNT and CDR2 is YYREEE (reference sequence). The junction had 4 bases not matched to a gene; V was cut back by 0 bases and J by 4 bases. This chain's CDR3 is CASSLDRGEGNTIYF. The CDR3 DNA follows: TGTGCCAGCAGCTTGGACAGGGGAGAAGGAAACACCATATATTTT. Full variable domain (rest looked up from reference TRBV5-4 and TRBJ1-3): ETGVTQSPTHLIKTRGQQVTLRCSSQSGHNTVSWYQQALGQGPQFIFQYYREEENGRGNFPPRFSGLQFPNYSSELNVNALELDDSALYLCASSLDRGEGNTIYFGEGSWLTVV.

The chain recombines TRBV30 with TRBJ2-7; 8 nucleotides align to TRBD2. This CDR3 is 14 amino acids long. With 2 bases clipped from V and 4 bases from J, the junction kept 7 bases outside the gene matches. Germline assignment: CDR1 GTSNPN and CDR2 SVGIG (reference sequence). CDR3 DNA sequence: TGTGCCTGGAGTAAACTAGCGGCCAATTACGAGCAGTACTTC. Translated, it gives CAWSKLAANYEQYF.

This clone was observed a few times. V is TRBV9 and J is TRBJ1-6, with D hard to call. The ends were cut back, 0 bases at V and 11 bases at J, with 6 bases in the middle. This CDR3 is built from 12 residues. Germline V gives CDR1 SGDLS, CDR2 YYNGEE. The CDR3 DNA sequence: TGTGCCAGCAGCGTAGGAGGGACACCCCTCCACTTT. It codes for CASSVGGTPLHF. The full variable domain, rest sourced from reference TRBV9 and TRBJ1-6, is DSGVTQTPKHLITATGQRVTLRCSPRSGDLSVYWYQQSLDQGLQFLIQYYNGEERAKGNILERFSAQQFPDLHSELNLSSLELGDSALYFCASSVGGTPLHFGNGTRLTVT.

The chain has TRBV5-1 and TRBJ1-1, with TRBD1 as a possible D gene (6 bases). The length of the CDR3 is 15 residues. Trimming removed 0 bases at V and 2 bases at J, with 11 bases between. Germline CDR1 SGHRS, CDR2 YFSETQ. The chain's CDR3 is CASSLAPGGNTEAFF. In nucleotides, the CDR3 is TGCGCCAGCAGCTTGGCCCCGGGGGGCAACACTGAAGCTTTCTTT.

The chain recombines TRBV7-9 with TRBJ1-1; D is possibly TRBD1 (5 bases). V was shortened by 1 base and J by 11 bases, with 8 bases between the two germline ends. This CDR3 region has 11 residues. In germline, CDR1 is SEHNR, CDR2 FQNEAQ (reference sequence). The DNA of the CDR3 is TGTGCCAGCAGCTTAGGGGGGGTGGCTTTCTTT. Translated: CASSLGGVAFF. Together with reference TRBV7-9 and TRBJ1-1, the CDR3 gives the full variable domain: DTGVSQNPRHKITKRGQNVTFRCDPISEHNRLYWYRQTLGQGPEFLTYFQNEAQLEKSRLLSDRFSAERPKGSFSTLEIQRTEQGDSAMYLCASSLGGVAFFGQGTRLTVV.

CDR3 coding DNA: TGTGCCAGCAGTGCCTTTGGACACCGAACTAATGAAAAACTGTTTTTT. Translation: CASSAFGHRTNEKLFF. J is TRBJ1-4 and V is TRBV6-1; tentative D call: TRBD1 (5 bases). This CDR3 is 16 amino acids long. The V gene lost 4 bases and the J gene lost 1 base, with 13 bases spanning the gap. The germline CDR1 and CDR2 sequences are MNHNS and SASEGT.

This chain connects TRBV5-4 to TRBJ1-2; 9 bases map to TRBD1. The CDR3 extends over 15 amino acids. Germline assignment: CDR1 SGHNT and CDR2 YYREEE (reference sequence). Trimming removed 6 bases from V and 2 bases from J; junction bases left unmatched: 8. The CDR3 here is CASTRPGQGNYGYTF. In DNA, the CDR3 is TGTGCCAGCACAAGACCGGGACAGGGAAACTATGGCTACACCTTC. Full variable domain (outside the CDR3, taken from reference TRBV5-4 and TRBJ1-2): ETGVTQSPTHLIKTRGQQVTLRCSSQSGHNTVSWYQQALGQGPQFIFQYYREEENGRGNFPPRFSGLQFPNYSSELNVNALELDDSALYLCASTRPGQGNYGYTFGSGTRLTVV.

The table lists this clone with a count of one. The chain links TRBV7-6 to TRBJ1-5; possibly TRBD1 for D (5 bases). CDR1 and CDR2 from the germline V gene are SGHVS and FNYEAQ. The V gene lost 2 bases and the J gene lost 0 bases, with 8 bases spanning the gap. The CDR3 has 15 amino acids. The CDR3 protein is CASSLQGSSNQPQHF. DNA of the CDR3: TGTGCCAGCAGCTTACAGGGAAGTAGCAATCAGCCCCAGCATTTT.

The chain joins TRBV9 to TRBJ1-3; D perhaps matches TRBD1 (5 bases). Trimming took 4 bases from V and 2 from J, leaving 13 bases between them. The CDR3 has 15 amino acids. Germline V lookup: CDR1 SGDLS, CDR2 YYNGEE. CDR3 nucleotide sequence: TGTGCCAGCAGCCCAGCTGGGGGGGCTGGAAACACCATATATTTT. Its protein is CASSPAGGAGNTIYF.

The rearrangement links TRBV9 to TRBJ1-6, with unresolved D. Trimming removed 0 bases from V and 0 bases from J, with 7 bases in between. The CDR3 is 16 residues long. Germline CDR1 and CDR2: SGDLS and YYNGEE. CDR3 region: CASSVEASSYNSPLHF. The CDR3 bases are TGTGCCAGCAGCGTAGAAGCGAGCTCCTATAATTCACCCCTCCACTTT. Using reference TRBV9 and TRBJ1-6 for the parts outside the CDR3, the full variable domain is DSGVTQTPKHLITATGQRVTLRCSPRSGDLSVYWYQQSLDQGLQFLIQYYNGEERAKGNILERFSAQQFPDLHSELNLSSLELGDSALYFCASSVEASSYNSPLHFGNGTRLTVT.

To note about this clone: The sample holds other DNA sequences that translate to the same CDR3. The rearrangement joins TRBV12-3 or TRBV12-4 to TRBJ1-2; 7 positions match TRBD1. Trimming took 3 bases from V and 3 from J; bases not matched to a gene: 1. This CDR3 is 13 amino acids long. CDR3 protein: CASSFGQDYGYTF. In nucleotides, the CDR3 is TGTGCCAGCAGTTTTGGACAGGACTATGGCTACACCTTC.

The rearrangement joins TRBV28 to TRBJ1-4; no firm D call. CDR3 length: 14 amino acids. Germline V gene sequence: CDR1 MDHEN, CDR2 SYDVKM. V gave up 3 bases and J gave up 4 bases, with 9 bases separating them. The CDR3 DNA sequence: TGTGCCAGCAGTTTTGGCGGCTTTAATGAAAAACTGTTTTTT. It yields the protein CASSFGGFNEKLFF. The whole variable domain, remainder taken from reference TRBV28 and TRBJ1-4, is DVKVTQSSRYLVKRTGEKVFLECVQDMDHENMFWYRQDPGLGLRLIYFSYDVKMKEKGDIPEGYSVSREKKERFSLILESASTNQTSMYLCASSFGGFNEKLFFGSGTQLSVL.

This clone showed up just a few times. In DNA form, the CDR3 reads TGTGCCAGCAGCCCGAGCGGGAGTTGGACCGGGGAGCTGTTTTTT. Translation: CASSPSGSWTGELFF. This chain uses TRBV11-3 with TRBJ2-2; 8 nucleotides match TRBD2. The germline gives CDR1 SGHNT, CDR2 YENEEA. V shed 5 bases, J shed 5 bases, and the junction held 7 bases outside the gene matches. This CDR3 contains 15 residues.

The chain has TRBV7-2 and TRBJ2-7; D uncertain. V lost 6 bases to trimming and J lost 6 bases, with 15 bases between them. The CDR3 totals 13 residues. Germline assignment: CDR1 SGHTA and CDR2 FQGNSA. The CDR3 nucleotides read TGTGCCAGCAGTTCGTCCCCTTCCCTCGAGCAGTACTTC. Translated: CASSSSPSLEQYF.

The sample holds a few counts of this clone. The V gene is TRBV4-3, the J gene TRBJ2-7, with no clear D. This CDR3 is 15 amino acids long. Trimming took off 1 base at V and 1 base at J, with 11 bases between the two ends. CDR1 and CDR2 from the germline V gene are LGHNA and YSLEER. The CDR3 loop is CASSQAIGESYEQYF. In nucleotides, the CDR3 is TGCGCCAGCAGCCAAGCAATCGGTGAATCCTACGAGCAGTACTTC.

This chain uses TRBV28 with TRBJ2-5; D remains unclear. There are 11 residues in the CDR3. V was shortened by 6 bases and J by 3 bases, with 5 bases between the two germline ends. Looked up from germline, CDR1 is MDHEN and CDR2 is SYDVKM. The CDR3 sequence: CASSLEETQYF. CDR3 coding DNA: TGTGCCAGCAGCCTCGAAGAGACCCAGTACTTC.

The chain carries TRBV9 and TRBJ2-2; no clear D gene. Germline CDR1 SGDLS, CDR2 YYNGEE. This CDR3 comprises 16 residues. Deletions cut 4 bases from V and 0 bases from J, with 13 bases between. CDR3: CASSPSPAPNTGELFF. In nucleotides, the CDR3 is TGTGCCAGCAGCCCATCGCCTGCGCCGAACACCGGGGAGCTGTTTTTT.

The chain combines TRBV4-1 with TRBJ2-1; 8 bases are shared with TRBD2. The CDR3 covers 17 residues. The V segment lost 4 bases and the J segment 0 bases; nucleotides outside the gene matches: 8. Germline V gene lookup returns CDR1 MGHRA and CDR2 YSYEKL. CDR3 sequence (DNA): TGCGCCAGCAGCCCTGGACTAGCAGAAAGCTCCTACAATGAGCAGTTCTTC. Translation gives CASSPGLAESSYNEQFF.

The chain links TRBV19 to TRBJ1-4; perhaps TRBD1 as D (5 bases). The V end lost 5 bases, the J end lost 5 bases, and 12 bases lay between the germline ends. CDR1 and CDR2 (germline): LNHDA, SQIVND (reference sequence). The length of the CDR3 is 14 residues. The DNA for the CDR3 is TGTGCCAGTAGTGCAGACAGCAGCAATGAAAAACTGTTTTTT. It is translated as CASSADSSNEKLFF.